What follows are 29 T cell receptor beta chains derived from one specimen sequenced in a study of cytomegalovirus exposure and HLA in healthy donors. The PCR made use of 60 Vbeta and 13 Jbeta primers. Only in-frame clones appear in the TCRdb table, and some are missing; sequencing was by immunoSEQ multiplex PCR. The sample includes about 72,000 clones, 70% to 80% of them seen just once. Sequencing input: PBMCs. These receptors were obtained from a man between 40 and 49 years old in good health and CMV-seronegative.

The chain uses TRBV5-1 and TRBJ1-3; possible D gene TRBD1, 5 bases. CDR1 and CDR2 from the germline V gene are SGHRS and YFSETQ. Trimming shortened V by 3 bases and J by 0 bases, and 16 bases separated the two germline ends. This CDR3 comprises 17 residues. CDR3 loop: CASSSLLGADSGNTIYF. The CDR3 DNA follows: TGCGCCAGCAGCTCCCTTTTAGGGGCCGACTCTGGAAACACCATATATTTT.

As for this clone: The junction does not match germline at one end; this may be a read error. The chain combines TRBV6-5 with TRBJ1-2; 8 bases are a match to TRBD1. CDR1 is MNHEY, CDR2 SVGAGI, per germline. The CDR3 is made up of 15 amino acids. Here the CDR3 DNA reads TGTCCCAGCAGACTTTCTTCGACAGGGGATAGTGGCTACACCTTC. Its protein product is CPSRLSSTGDSGYTF.

The rearrangement uses TRBV7-9 and TRBJ1-1; D remains ambiguous. CDR1 is SEHNR and CDR2 is FQNEAQ in the germline V gene (reference sequence). The CDR3 spans 14 residues. V lost 5 bases and J 0 bases, leaving 10 bases between the germline ends. CDR3 DNA: TGTGCCAGCAGCCCGGGGTTTGTGAACACTGAAGCTTTCTTT. Translated: CASSPGFVNTEAFF.

The chain joins TRBV4-1 to TRBJ2-7; 7 positions match TRBD1. This CDR3 spans 15 amino acids. V was clipped by 0 bases and J by 8 bases; unmatched bases: 10. The germline V gene encodes CDR1 MGHRA and CDR2 YSYEKL. CDR3 DNA sequence: TGCGCCAGCAGCCAAGATGTCGACAGGGTAAGGAAGCAGTACTTC. Its translation: CASSQDVDRVRKQYF.

CDR3 DNA sequence: TGTGCCAGCAGTTCCGGGACAGGGGGCTTAGATACGCAGTATTTT. Its translation is CASSSGTGGLDTQYF. This chain joins TRBV6-5 and TRBJ2-3; 12 bases align to TRBD1. The CDR3 runs 15 residues. CDR1 and CDR2 (germline): MNHEY, SVGAGI. V dropped 4 bases and J dropped 5; count of bases not matched to a gene: 4.

V gene TRBV5-1 combines with J gene TRBJ2-4; maybe TRBD1 (7 bases). Germline CDR1 reads SGHRS; CDR2 reads YFSETQ. This CDR3 comprises 14 residues. Deletions cut 2 bases from V and 5 bases from J, with 11 bases between. The CDR3 nucleotides are TGCGCCAGCAGCTTTCCAGGGGGGCAAAACATTCAGTACTTC. Protein sequence: CASSFPGGQNIQYF.

This clone was picked up a small number of times. The chain is built from TRBV13 and TRBJ2-2, with D perhaps matching TRBD2 (7 bases). The CDR3 loop spans 14 amino acids. Looked up from germline, CDR1 is PRHDT and CDR2 is FYEKMQ (reference sequence). Trimming left V 6 bases short and J 3 bases short, with 11 bases between. The CDR3: CASSTGRDTGELFF. CDR3 in DNA: TGTGCCAGCAGTACAGGGAGGGACACCGGGGAGCTGTTTTTT.

CDR3 protein: CASSRRTGRSDEQYF. In DNA, the CDR3 is TGTGCCAGCAGCCGAAGGACAGGCCGTAGCGACGAGCAGTACTTC. The chain joins TRBV7-9 to TRBJ2-7; 7 bases line up with TRBD1. CDR3 length: 15 amino acids. Germline V gene data show CDR1 as SEHNR and CDR2 as FQNEAQ (reference sequence). Trimming took 5 bases from V and 5 from J; bases not matched to a gene: 12. Full variable domain (remainder filled in from reference TRBV7-9 and TRBJ2-7): DTGVSQNPRHKITKRGQNVTFRCDPISEHNRLYWYRQTLGQGPEFLTYFQNEAQLEKSRLLSDRFSAERPKGSFSTLEIQRTEQGDSAMYLCASSRRTGRSDEQYFGPGTRLTVT.

This clone showed up just a few times. This chain connects TRBV5-1 to TRBJ2-1, with 9 bases lining up with TRBD2. J was trimmed by 8 bases and V by 0 bases; bases with no gene match: 6. This CDR3 comprises 15 residues. Germline loops: CDR1 SGHRS, CDR2 YFSETQ. Here the CDR3 reads CASSLAGLASDEQFF. The CDR3, as DNA: TGCGCCAGCAGCTTGGCCGGACTAGCGTCCGATGAGCAGTTCTTC.

The genes are TRBV18 and TRBJ2-1, with a possible D match to TRBD1 (5 bases). The CDR3 is 16 amino acids. Trimming left V 0 bases short and J 0 bases short, with 9 bases between. Per the germline V gene, CDR1 is KGHSH and CDR2 is LQKENI. The CDR3 sequence: CASSPPQGYSYNEQFF. CDR3 bases: TGTGCCAGCTCACCACCCCAGGGTTACTCCTACAATGAGCAGTTCTTC.

The chain has TRBV10-3 and TRBJ2-1, with D possibly being TRBD2 (7 bases). V lost 8 bases and J lost 0, with 11 bases in between. In germline, CDR1 is ENHRY, CDR2 SYGVKD. This CDR3 comprises 14 residues. The CDR3 reads CAIGRGASYNEQFF. The CDR3 DNA sequence: TGTGCCATCGGACGGGGGGCCTCCTACAATGAGCAGTTCTTC.

This clone appeared a few times. The chain joins TRBV5-6 to TRBJ1-5; a weak D match, TRBD1 (5 bases). CDR1 is SGHDT and CDR2 is YYEEEE in the germline V gene. V lost 4 bases and J 1 base, leaving 9 bases between the germline ends. The CDR3 is 14 amino acids. CDR3 sequence (DNA): TGTGCCAGCAGCCCACGGGGGAGCAATCAGCCCCAGCATTTT. This codes for CASSPRGSNQPQHF.

This chain uses TRBV18 with TRBJ2-2; TRBD2 might be the D (6 bases). Trimming took off 11 bases at V and 8 bases at J, with 18 bases between the two ends. The CDR3 covers 13 residues. In germline, CDR1 is KGHSH, CDR2 LQKENI. In DNA, the CDR3 is TGTGCCTCACGGGAGCGAACACCGGGGGAGCTGTTTTTT. The encoded protein is CASRERTPGELFF.

The table lists this clone with a few counts. The DNA for the CDR3 is TGTGCCAGTAGTATATATCCAGGGGGCAGCTATGGCTACACCTTC. This encodes CASSIYPGGSYGYTF. This chain links TRBV19 with TRBJ1-2; 8 bases agree with TRBD1. J was trimmed by 4 bases and V by 2 bases; bases with no gene match: 6. CDR1 is LNHDA, CDR2 SQIVND, per germline (reference sequence). The length of the CDR3 is 15 residues.

V usage is TRBV19 and J usage is TRBJ1-2; D remains unclear. The CDR3 has 14 residues. The germline CDR1 and CDR2 sequences are LNHDA and SQIVND (reference sequence). The V gene lost 3 bases and the J gene lost 5 bases, with 13 bases spanning the gap. The DNA for the CDR3 is TGTGCCAGTAGTATGGGGAGGGTAGGGTATGGCTACACCTTC. Amino acid sequence: CASSMGRVGYGYTF.

The rearrangement uses TRBV7-2 and TRBJ1-5; 7 bases fit TRBD1. The trim removed 5 bases at V and 2 bases at J, leaving 3 bases unmatched. This CDR3 is 14 amino acids long. Germline CDR1 SGHTA, CDR2 FQGNSA. CDR3 in amino acids: CASSPTGGNQPQHF. The CDR3 DNA sequence: TGTGCCAGCAGCCCAACAGGGGGCAATCAGCCCCAGCATTTT.

V and J are TRBV2 and TRBJ1-3, with D hard to call. The CDR3 sequence is 15 residues long. The germline CDR1 and CDR2 sequences are SNHLY and FYNNEI. V lost 8 bases and J 2 bases, leaving 16 bases between the germline ends. The CDR3 coding sequence is TGTGCCAGCCTCGACAATCCCGGGGCTGGAAACACCATATATTTT. Amino acids: CASLDNPGAGNTIYF.

The chain links TRBV2 to TRBJ2-3, with 10 bases aligning to TRBD1. This CDR3 spans 15 amino acids. From germline, CDR1 is SNHLY and CDR2 FYNNEI. J lost 6 bases, V lost 6 bases, and 9 bases had no gene match. This CDR3 reads CASSVPGQGTDTQYF. In DNA, the CDR3 is TGTGCCAGCAGCGTCCCGGGACAGGGGACGGATACGCAGTATTTT.

For this clone: It is unclear where the CDR3 begins or ends on the DNA, so no DNA is shown, and the CDR3 is as TCRdb lists it. V and J are TRBV27 and TRBJ1-2. Germline V gene lookup returns CDR1 MNHEY and CDR2 SMNVEV (reference sequence). The CDR3 has 13 residues if both end residues are counted. This CDR3 is CASSSSQEYGYTF.

The CDR3 loop reads CSVVRSYEQYF. The CDR3 DNA reads as TGCAGCGTTGTGAGGTCTTACGAGCAGTACTTC. The chain recombines TRBV29-1 with TRBJ2-7; no clear D gene. The CDR3 covers 11 residues. The V and J ends lost 4 bases and 4 bases respectively, with 8 bases between them. Germline V gives CDR1 SQVTM, CDR2 ANQGSEA.

This clone has a single count. This chain joins TRBV5-5 and TRBJ1-5, with D maybe TRBD1 (5 bases). Germline lookup yields CDR1 SGHKS and CDR2 YYEKEE (reference sequence). V shed 1 base and J shed 1 base, with 12 bases lying between them. This CDR3 region has 16 residues. The CDR3 DNA reads as TGTGCCAGCAGCTTGTTTGGGGCTGGGAGCAATCAGCCCCAGCATTTT. Translating it yields CASSLFGAGSNQPQHF.

V usage is TRBV19 and J usage is TRBJ1-6; 8 positions match TRBD1. This CDR3 has 17 residues. Germline CDR1 reads LNHDA; CDR2 reads SQIVND (reference sequence). The V and J ends lost 5 bases and 0 bases, in that order; junction bases with no gene match: 6. The CDR3 loop reads CASSQTGVPSYNSPLHF. In DNA, the CDR3 is TGTGCCAGTAGTCAGACAGGGGTGCCCTCCTATAATTCACCCCTCCACTTT.

In its sample, this clone was seen once. V is TRBV5-1 and J is TRBJ2-5; D not resolved. CDR1 and CDR2 from the germline V gene are SGHRS and YFSETQ. Deletions cut 4 bases from V and 1 base from J, with 8 bases between. The CDR3 runs to 13 residues. The CDR3 bases are TGCGCCAGCAGCCCTTCCCCCCAAGAGACCCAGTACTTC. It encodes CASSPSPQETQYF.

The chain uses TRBV5-6 and TRBJ2-5, with 8 bases fitting TRBD1. CDR3 length equals 14 residues. J lost 5 bases, V lost 5 bases, and 8 bases had no gene match. Germline V gene data show CDR1 as SGHDT and CDR2 as YYEEEE. The CDR3 DNA sequence: TGTGCCAGCAGACCACAGGGGGTAAGGGAGACCCAGTACTTC. Translated: CASRPQGVRETQYF.

The chain links TRBV12-5 to TRBJ1-1; possible D gene TRBD1, 5 bases. The length of the CDR3 is 16 residues. V shed 0 bases and J shed 3 bases, with 14 bases lying between them. CDR1 is LGHNT, CDR2 FRNRAP, per germline. The CDR3 here is CASGLVVRGVHTEAFF. In nucleotides, the CDR3 is TGTGCTAGTGGTTTGGTAGTAAGGGGTGTTCACACTGAAGCTTTCTTT.

The chain uses TRBV29-1 and TRBJ2-1; 7 nucleotides match TRBD1. The germline gives CDR1 SQVTM, CDR2 ANQGSEA. J was trimmed by 5 bases and V by 0 bases; bases with no gene match: 13. The CDR3 extends over 17 amino acids. CDR3 sequence reads: CSVEDPIEGAVNNEQFF. CDR3 nucleotide sequence: TGCAGCGTTGAAGACCCCATAGAGGGGGCTGTGAACAATGAGCAGTTCTTC.

The rearrangement joins TRBV4-2 to TRBJ1-1; the D is unclear. From germline, CDR1 is LGHNA and CDR2 YNFKEQ. Deletions cut 0 bases from V and 4 bases from J, with 15 bases between. This CDR3 has 16 amino acids. The CDR3 DNA reads TGTGCCAGCAGCCAAGATTTTGGCCGATCACGCACTGAAGCTTTCTTT. Translated, it gives CASSQDFGRSRTEAFF.

This chain links TRBV20-1 with TRBJ2-1; possibly TRBD1 for D (5 bases). Per the germline V gene, CDR1 is DFQATT and CDR2 is SNEGSKA (reference sequence). V lost 2 bases and J 10 bases, leaving 6 bases between the germline ends. CDR3 size: 10 residues. The CDR3 loop reads CSARRTEQFF. The CDR3 coding sequence is TGCAGTGCTAGAAGGACAGAGCAGTTCTTC.

The chain is built from TRBV4-3 and TRBJ1-2; tentative D call: TRBD1 (6 bases). V was trimmed by 4 bases and J by 0 bases, leaving 15 bases between them. This CDR3 is 16 amino acids long. Germline V gene data show CDR1 as LGHNA and CDR2 as YSLEER. CDR3 in DNA: TGCGCCAGCAGCCCCGAGCAGGGGAGACCTAACTATGGCTACACCTTC. It specifies CASSPEQGRPNYGYTF.